Listed here are 8 T cell receptor beta chains from one sample, sequenced in a study of blood T cells in healthy people across ages (dated by TCRdb to between 2014 and 2017). The library was generated by 5' RACE. TCRdb records Illumina HiSeq 2500 as the sequencer. The second PCR ran for roughly 7 to 11 cycles and used a J-beta primer mix along with a sample-barcoded 5' primer. TCRdb redid the processing of the public reads, applying fastp at Q25 and MiXCR, and retained in-frame beta chains. A single entry per CDR3 protein holds the most common genes and DNA from its merged rows. The sample table holds about 2 million distinct CDR3 sequences, of which less than 50% were seen once. The top ten hold approximately 2.1% of the sample. The sample comprised blood. The source is a woman in her forties in good health.

The chain combines TRBV2 with TRBJ1-1; possibly TRBD1 for D (5 bases). The germline V gene has CDR1 SNHLY and CDR2 FYNNEI. The V gene lost 6 bases and the J gene lost 4 bases, with 18 bases spanning the gap. The CDR3 runs 15 residues. The CDR3 nucleotides read TGTGCCAGCAGCCCTCCGGGACCCCGTGGCACTGAAGCTTTCTTT. As protein: CASSPPGPRGTEAFF.

The V call is TRBV29-1, the J call TRBJ2-7; TRBD2 aligns across 11 bases. With V trimmed by 6 bases and J by 2 bases, 12 bases remained unmatched. The CDR3 has 16 residues. CDR1 and CDR2 (germline): SQVTM, ANQGSEA. CDR3 residues: CSVSGLAEGFAYEQYF. The CDR3 nucleotides read TGCAGCGTGTCGGGACTAGCGGAGGGATTTGCCTACGAGCAGTACTTC.

This clonotype has more than one count but fewer than ten. The gene calls are TRBV12-3 or TRBV12-4 and TRBJ2-5; TRBD1 agrees at 7 bases. CDR3 length: 17 residues. V gave up 5 bases and J gave up 1 base; unmatched junction bases: 13. CDR3 DNA sequence: TGTGCCAGCAGTGACATACTTGGGACAGCCCTCCAAGAGACCCAGTACTTC. This translates into CASSDILGTALQETQYF.

The chain uses TRBV7-2 and TRBJ2-4, with TRBD1 matching 9 bases. The last part of the DNA fits TRBJ2-7 better; the J call may be wrong. In germline, CDR1 is SGHTA, CDR2 FQGNSA. The CDR3 loop spans 16 amino acids. The CDR3 nucleotides read TGTGCCAGCAGCCTAGGTACCGGGACAGGGACCGCCGAGCAGTACTTC. It specifies CASSLGTGTGTAEQYF.

The gene calls are TRBV5-1 and TRBJ2-1; D not resolved. Germline CDR1 SGHRS, CDR2 YFSETQ. Trimming took 0 bases from V and 5 from J, leaving 6 bases between them. The CDR3 is made up of 13 amino acids. The CDR3 is CASSLVSNNEQFF. CDR3 coding DNA: TGCGCCAGCAGCTTGGTTTCGAACAATGAGCAGTTCTTC.

In its sample, this clonotype was seen a few times. The rearrangement links TRBV7-9 to TRBJ2-4; TRBD1 or TRBD2 may be the D gene (6 bases each). The CDR3 has 13 residues. Trimming removed 5 bases from V and 6 bases from J, with 11 bases in between. The germline V gene encodes CDR1 SEHNR and CDR2 FQNEAQ (reference sequence). CDR3 sequence (DNA): TGTGCCAGCAGCACCGGGGGCGGAAACATTCAGTACTTC. Its translation is CASSTGGGNIQYF.

The CDR3 reads CSLRGAETQYF. The CDR3, as DNA: TGTTCCCTCCGGGGGGCCGAGACCCAGTACTTC. The gene calls are TRBV28 and TRBJ2-5; D is possibly TRBD2 (7 bases). CDR3 length: 11 residues. The germline gives CDR1 MDHEN, CDR2 SYDVKM.

The genes are TRBV12-3 or TRBV12-4 and TRBJ1-2; D is uncertain. This CDR3 is 13 amino acids long. V was clipped by 3 bases and J by 5 bases, with 10 bases between them. This CDR3 reads CASSFPDNYGYTF. Written as DNA, the CDR3 is TGTGCCAGCAGTTTCCCAGATAATTATGGCTACACCTTC.